A selection of T cell receptor beta chains follows, all from one sample in a study of technical replicates of blood from a handful of donors. The data were produced by immunoSEQ multiplex PCR, yet TCRdb's version contains in-frame clones alone and is incomplete. There are fewer than 60,000 clones in the sample; 90% to 95% occur only once, and about 3% lies in the top ten. Sequenced: PBMCs. These receptors came from a human donor in good health. Some clones in this sample may be carry-over from other donors' samples. Both conserved end residues are part of each CDR3. The D gene is left open where the match is weak. The listing skips clone size in some rows; elsewhere it reads once, few, many or a size class.

TRBJ1-1 TRBV5-1 . TRBD1 TGCGCCAGCAGCCGGGACAGGGGTGCTGAAGCTTTCTTT CASSRDRGAEAFF
TRBJ2-3 TRBV5-6 . TRBD2 TGTGCCAGCAGCCCACCCCTAGCGGGAGGCACAGATACGCAGTATTTT CASSPPLAGGTDTQYF
TRBJ1-2 TRBV7-9 . TRBD1 TGTGCCAGCAGCATCGGGACAGGGGGCTATGGCTACACCTTC CASSIGTGGYGYTF
TRBJ2-7 TRBV4-3 . . TGCGCCAGCAGTCTACCGGGATCCTACGAGCAGTACTTC CASSLPGSYEQYF
TRBJ2-7 TRBV18 . TRBD1 TGTGCCAGCTCACCTGGCGGGACAGGGGAGTACGAGCAGTACTTC CASSPGGTGEYEQYF
TRBJ2-5 TRBV10-3 . . TGTGCCATCAAGACCCTAGAATCGAGGCTTAATCGCCTTAAAGAGACCCAGTACTTC CAIKTLESRLNRLKETQYF
TRBJ2-1 TRBV2 . . TGTGCCAGCAGCAAAACAGGGAGTCCCTACAATGAGCAGTTCTTC CASSKTGSPYNEQFF
TRBJ1-1 TRBV5-4 . . TGTGCCAGCAGCTTGGGGTATCGGGGGGCTCAGAACACTGAAGCTTTCTTT CASSLGYRGAQNTEAFF
TRBJ1-6 TRBV7-3 . TRBD1 TGTGCCAGCAGCTCCGGACAGGGGACGAACAATTCACCCCTCCACTTT CASSSGQGTNNSPLHF
TRBJ1-1 TRBV4-2 . . TGTGCCAGCAGCCAAGAGGGGGGTGGGATGCACGCTGAAGCTTTCTTT CASSQEGGGMHAEAFF
TRBJ1-1 TRBV5-1 . TRBD1 TGCGCCAGTCAGCAGGGGGTCGGAGGGACTGAAGCTTTCTTT CASQQGVGGTEAFF
TRBJ1-6 TRBV7-2 once . TGTGCCAGCAGCTTCTTGCAGGGTCGATCACCCCTCCACTTT CASSFLQGRSPLHF
TRBJ1-2 TRBV12-5 . TRBD1 TGTGCTAGTGGTATCCGGGACAGCCCTTATGGCTACACCTTC CASGIRDSPYGYTF
TRBJ2-7 TRBV7-9 . . TGTGCCAGCAGCCCCGGAGGTTCCTACGAGCAGTACTTC CASSPGGSYEQYF
TRBJ2-7 TRBV7-2 . TRBD2 TGTGCCAGCAGCTTAGAGTCGCAGCGGGGCGACTACGAGCAGTACTTC CASSLESQRGDYEQYF